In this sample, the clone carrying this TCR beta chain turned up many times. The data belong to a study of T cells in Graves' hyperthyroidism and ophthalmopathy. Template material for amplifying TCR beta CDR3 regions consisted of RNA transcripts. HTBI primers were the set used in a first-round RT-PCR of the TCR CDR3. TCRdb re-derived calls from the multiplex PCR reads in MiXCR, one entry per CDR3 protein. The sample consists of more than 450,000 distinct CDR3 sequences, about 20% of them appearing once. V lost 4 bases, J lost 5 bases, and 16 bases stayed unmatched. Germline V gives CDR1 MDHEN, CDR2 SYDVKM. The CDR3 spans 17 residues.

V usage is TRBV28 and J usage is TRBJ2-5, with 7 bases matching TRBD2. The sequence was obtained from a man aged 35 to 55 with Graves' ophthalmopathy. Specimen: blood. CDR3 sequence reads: CASSSSSARRERETQYF. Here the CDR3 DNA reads TGTGCCAGCAGTTCCTCCTCTGCCCGGCGGGAGAGGGAGACCCAGTACTTC.